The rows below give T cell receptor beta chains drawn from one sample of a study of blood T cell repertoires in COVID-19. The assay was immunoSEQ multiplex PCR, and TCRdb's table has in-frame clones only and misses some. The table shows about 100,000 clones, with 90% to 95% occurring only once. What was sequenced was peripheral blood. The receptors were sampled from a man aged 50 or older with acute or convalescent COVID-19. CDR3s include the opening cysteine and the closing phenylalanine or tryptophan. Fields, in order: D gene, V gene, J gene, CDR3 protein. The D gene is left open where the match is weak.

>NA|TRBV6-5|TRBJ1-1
CASINDIAVNTEAFF
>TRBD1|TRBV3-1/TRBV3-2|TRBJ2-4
CASSQVRTGINIQYF
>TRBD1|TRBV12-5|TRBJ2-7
CASGFDPGTGRFYEQYF
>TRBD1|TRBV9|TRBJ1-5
CASSAWDSVNQPQHF
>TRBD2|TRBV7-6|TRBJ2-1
CASSSARGGVYNEQFF
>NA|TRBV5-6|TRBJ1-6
CATAARSYNSPLHF
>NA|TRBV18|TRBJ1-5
CASSTEQGSNQPQHF
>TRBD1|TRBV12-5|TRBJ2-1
CASGLGTGANNEQFF
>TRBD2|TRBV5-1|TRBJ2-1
CASSLLAGGYAEQFF
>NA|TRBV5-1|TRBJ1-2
CASSSPDSGVYGYTF
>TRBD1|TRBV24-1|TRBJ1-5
CATSDSRRGDNQPQHF
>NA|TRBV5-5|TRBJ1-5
CASSLGPNQPQHF
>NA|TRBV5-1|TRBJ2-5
CASSLTVRETQYF
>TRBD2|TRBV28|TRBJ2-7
CASAERGGRDEQYF
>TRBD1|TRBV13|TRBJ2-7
CASSPRYRGSYEQYF
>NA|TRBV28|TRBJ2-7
CASSFPRPSYEQYF
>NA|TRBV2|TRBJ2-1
CASVGGSYNEQFF
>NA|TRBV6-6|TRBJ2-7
CASSFPDSSYEQYF
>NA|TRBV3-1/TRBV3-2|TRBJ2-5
CASSYRMGARQETQYF
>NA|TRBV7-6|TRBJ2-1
CASSLVGGSNEQFF
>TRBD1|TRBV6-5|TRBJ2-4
CASRPPGTEKNIQYF
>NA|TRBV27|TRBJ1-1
CASSLQGYAEAFF
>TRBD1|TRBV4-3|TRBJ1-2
CASSQESRGVYGYTF
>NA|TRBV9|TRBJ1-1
CASSGQGGTPKLNTEAFF
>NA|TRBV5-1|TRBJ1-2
CASSDLAGQAYGYTF
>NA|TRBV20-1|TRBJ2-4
CSASVIIAKNIQYF
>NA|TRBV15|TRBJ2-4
CATSRDLGVAKNIQYF
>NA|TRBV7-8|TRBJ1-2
CASSLEPDRSLVYGYTF
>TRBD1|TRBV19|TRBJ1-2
CASSHRTGGSGYTF
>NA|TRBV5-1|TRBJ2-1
CASSPISEGRVSNEQFF
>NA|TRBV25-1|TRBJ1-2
CASSDRTDRLYGYTF
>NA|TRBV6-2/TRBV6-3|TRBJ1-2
CASSQSYYGYTF
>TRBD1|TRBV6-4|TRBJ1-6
CASSAVTGGLSPLHF
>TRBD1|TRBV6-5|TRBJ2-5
CASRRQGAKETQYF
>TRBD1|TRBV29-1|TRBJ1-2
CSVEIRGNGYTF
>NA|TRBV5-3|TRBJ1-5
CARSLNREGRGNQPQHF